The 8 T cell receptor beta chains below come from one sample, sequenced in a study of memory CD4+ T cells and cytomegalovirus serostatus. Assay used: immunoSEQ multiplex PCR; TCRdb lists only in-frame clones, some missing. The sample includes around 45,000 clones, about three quarters of them seen just once. The sort gate was single viable CD3+CD4+CD8-CD45RO+ cells for memory CD4+ T cells. The sequencing input was memory CD4+ T cells from blood. These receptor sequences come from an adult in good health and CMV-seronegative.

CDR3 sequence (DNA): TGTGCCAGCAGTTACTCGTCGGGACGGTTCAAGATTGAGCAGTTCTTC. Amino acids: CASSYSSGRFKIEQFF. The chain employs TRBV6-6 and TRBJ2-1, with D perhaps assigned TRBD1 or TRBD2 (5 bases each). This CDR3 contains 16 residues. CDR1 is MNHNY, CDR2 SVGAGI, per germline (reference sequence). The germline V and J ends were trimmed by 0 bases and 9 bases, with 18 bases remaining between them.

The chain has TRBV18 and TRBJ2-5; D not certain. The CDR3 contains 13 residues. Germline CDR1 reads KGHSH; CDR2 reads LQKENI. V was trimmed by 6 bases and J by 3 bases, leaving 11 bases between them. CDR3 region: CASSLQQKETQYF. The CDR3 coding sequence is TGTGCCAGCTCCCTACAACAGAAAGAGACCCAGTACTTC.

This chain joins TRBV6-6 and TRBJ2-2, with 8 bases aligning to TRBD1. Trimming took 5 bases from V and 7 from J; bases not matched to a gene: 6. The CDR3 extends over 14 amino acids. The germline V gene encodes CDR1 MNHNY and CDR2 SVGAGI (reference sequence). The CDR3 DNA reads TGTGCCAGCAGTATCAGACAGGGGAGCGGGGAGCTGTTTTTT. It translates to CASSIRQGSGELFF.

This rearrangement joins TRBV27 to TRBJ2-1; 11 bases align to TRBD2. CDR1 and CDR2 (germline): MNHEY, SMNVEV (reference sequence). Trimming cost V 2 bases and J 9 bases; bases outside gene matches: 3. The CDR3 contains 14 residues. CDR3 sequence reads: CASSLQLAGAEQFF. The CDR3 DNA reads TGTGCCAGCAGTTTACAACTAGCGGGGGCTGAGCAGTTCTTC.

The V call is TRBV7-6, the J call TRBJ2-7, with 8 positions matching TRBD1. V lost 3 bases and J lost 2; bases outside the gene matches: 3. CDR3 length: 14 residues. From germline, CDR1 is SGHVS and CDR2 FNYEAQ. CDR3 residues: CASSLDRAAYEQYF. DNA of the CDR3: TGTGCCAGCAGCTTGGACAGGGCAGCCTACGAGCAGTACTTC.

The chain carries TRBV7-2 and TRBJ1-6; tentative D call: TRBD1 (6 bases). V was pared by 1 base and J by 7 bases, with 17 bases between. Germline V CDR1 and CDR2: SGHTA, FQGNSA. The CDR3 extends over 17 amino acids. CDR3: CASSLGGAGAINSPLHF. The CDR3 bases are TGTGCCAGCAGCTTAGGGGGCGCAGGGGCGATAAATTCACCCCTCCACTTT.

The chain is built from TRBV12-5 and TRBJ2-2, with 9 bases that match TRBD2. CDR1 is LGHNT and CDR2 is FRNRAP in the germline V gene. The length of the CDR3 is 16 residues. V shed 7 bases and J 2 bases; nucleotides not matched to a gene: 8. In DNA, the CDR3 is TGTGCTAGTGCCCAAATAGCGGGGGCAAACACCGGGGAGCTGTTTTTT. It codes for CASAQIAGANTGELFF.

The chain couples TRBV23-1 to TRBJ1-2, with TRBD1 as a possible D gene (6 bases). TRBV23-1 qualifies as an ORF whose function is uncertain. V lost 3 bases and J lost 6, with 17 bases in between. This CDR3 spans 15 amino acids. This CDR3 reads CASSHTAGAGDGYTF. CDR3 sequence (DNA): TGCGCCAGCAGTCATACCGCAGGGGCCGGCGATGGCTACACCTTC.